This T cell receptor (beta chain) was documented in a study of cytomegalovirus exposure and HLA in healthy donors. V lost 0 bases and J lost 0; bases outside the gene matches: 3. The CDR3 loop spans 18 amino acids. From germline, CDR1 is SGHKS and CDR2 YYEKEE (reference sequence). Profiling relied on immunoSEQ multiplex PCR, and the TCRdb table lists in-frame clones only, not all of them. The table includes tens of thousands of clones, roughly 91% detected once. The V and J genes are TRBV5-5 and TRBJ2-1; the match to TRBD2 covers 13 bases. Material for sequencing was PBMCs. This clonotype was obtained from a man aged 25 to 45 in good health and CMV-seronegative. CDR3: CASSLVRTSGGSYNEQFF. The DNA for the CDR3 is TGTGCCAGCAGCTTGGTTAGGACTAGCGGGGGCTCCTACAATGAGCAGTTCTTC.